This TCR beta chain emerged from a study of T cells in Graves' hyperthyroidism and ophthalmopathy (dated by TCRdb to the late 2010s). About the study as a whole: Peripheral blood was sampled at the time of initial diagnosis, prior to any treatment. The paper reports TCR Vbeta CDR3 sequencing of about 140 peripheral blood samples: 43 ophthalmopathy, fewer than 80 hyperthyroidism and approximately 17 progressor patients. In addition, the study compared T-cell repertoires in thyroid tissue and in blood from several Graves' hyperthyroidism patients. Whether ophthalmopathy could be predicted prospectively was tested in an independent validation cohort made up of under 20 hyperthyroidism patients plus 17 patients who later progressed to ophthalmopathy. TCR V-J signatures able to tell the groups apart were searched for in a discovery cohort of more than 90 patients, of whom more than 40 had Graves' ophthalmopathy and 57 had stable Graves' hyperthyroidism. The 100 discovery patients were randomly divided into training and test sets at a 7:3 ratio. After sampling, hyperthyroidism patients received methimazole starting at 30 mg daily, and ophthalmopathy patients received high-dose intravenous methylprednisolone. Study-wide conclusions, independent of this receptor: In validation, progression to ophthalmopathy was predicted by the model with 70.59% sensitivity and around 76% specificity, a median of roughly 6 months before onset. No statistical method was used to set the sample size in advance, and investigators knew the group allocation. A model built on a 13 V-J signature distinguished ophthalmopathy from stable hyperthyroidism, reaching 85% to 90% sensitivity and approximately 83% specificity in cross-validation and 80%/75% in testing. Most expanded thyroid clonotypes (frequency above 0.001) were also detected in blood, a finding suggesting that blood repertoires may reflect thyroid immune responses.

Ophthalmopathy patients had moderately to severely active disease, Clinical Activity Score of at least 3, NOSPECS grade of at least 4, and duration under 3 months. Exclusion was applied to patients with uncontrolled infections, other autoimmune diseases, pregnancy or lactation. Diagnoses relied on clinical symptoms, serum thyroxine and TRAb, thyroid ultrasound and orbital computed tomography. PBMCs were isolated from 10 ml of fresh peripheral blood by Ficoll-Paque density gradient centrifugation. Total RNA was extracted using Trizol reagent, and RNA quality was assessed on an Agilent 2100 Bioanalyzer. This clonotype was observed many times. Its antigen is unknown. Base qualities are not recorded, but no much larger clone differs from it by a single base. For CDR1 and CDR2, the germline V gene (reference sequence) lists DFQATT and SNEGSKA. Trimming costs V 5 bases and J 4 bases, and their ends lie 9 bases apart. The CDR3 numbers 11 residues from cysteine through phenylalanine. Only the CDR3 portion is preserved as DNA: 33 bases, with reading frame beginning at the first base.

Amplification of TCR beta CDR3 regions was carried out from RNA transcripts. The TCR CDR3 was subjected to a first round of RT-PCR using the HTBI primer set and the Qiagen OneStep RT-PCR kit. The libraries were constructed in a second round of multiplex PCR and then size-selected and purified. Sequencing of the libraries was done on an Illumina HiSeq2000 using paired-end 100 bp reads. As for the original processing: SOAPnuke was used to process the raw data, with reads discarded if the reads contained adapters or uncalled bases, had a mean Phred below 15, or lacked an exact constant-primer or identifier match. High-quality paired reads were merged with COPE v1.2.5, and unique nucleotide sequences were defined as clonotypes. MiTCR v1.1 was used to align the clonotypes against IMGT TRBV, TRBD and TRBJ reference segments. The analysis was restricted to V-J combinations with a frequency above 0.0001, which together covered about 99% of the repertoires. A TCS score was defined as the ratio of F50 (clonal expansion) to E x V (chaos), with BLOSUM62-based TCRdist applied between CDR3 peptides within each V-J. Welch's t-statistics and random forest reduced 450 to 600 V-J features to 10 to 15, which were used in a naive Bayes classifier (R e1071). The public sequencing data were trimmed at Q25 with fastp and processed into clonotypes with MiXCR by TCRdb, which kept only in-frame beta chains. Rows with one shared CDR3 protein collapse into an entry with the most common genes and DNA. The V and J calls and clone size come from TCRdb's table, not from the authors' own analysis. This sample has fewer than 450,000 distinct CDR3 sequences in its table, and under 20% of those were observed once. The ten largest clonotypes hold 40% of the sample.

This receptor was taken from a man aged 18 to 35 with Graves' ophthalmopathy. The sequencing input was blood. Recombination joined TRBV20-1 with TRBJ2-7; the best D guess is TRBD1, with 5 bases matching. The nucleotide sequence is TGCAGTGCTCCAGGGATGTACGAGCAGTACTTC. The encoded protein is CSAPGMYEQYF.